This TCR beta chain is drawn from a study of T cell clones after liver transplantation. About the research overall: TCRbeta sequencing after a pre-transplant mixed lymphocyte reaction identified graft-donor-reactive clones, later tracked in post-transplant blood. Third-party-reactive TCRbeta sequences from pre-transplant mixed lymphocyte reactions served as antigen-independent comparators.

Using immunoSEQ multiplex PCR, the repertoire was profiled, and TCRdb retains in-frame clones only, with some absent. The top ten hold approximately 20% of the sample, which has several thousand clones, about 80% seen once. CDR1 is MGHRA and CDR2 is YSYEKL in the germline V gene. The CDR3 is 15 amino acids. The junction had 4 bases not matched to a gene; V was cut back by 4 bases and J by 2 bases. In its sample, this clone was seen a few times. The receptor comes from a human donor who received a liver transplant. This rearrangement joins TRBV4-1 to TRBJ2-7; TRBD2 aligns across 11 bases. The sequencing here drew on CD8+ T cells from blood, taken before liver transplant. CDR3 in DNA: TGCGCCAGCAGCCCGCTACTAGCGGGAGCCTACGAGCAGTACTTC. As protein: CASSPLLAGAYEQYF.